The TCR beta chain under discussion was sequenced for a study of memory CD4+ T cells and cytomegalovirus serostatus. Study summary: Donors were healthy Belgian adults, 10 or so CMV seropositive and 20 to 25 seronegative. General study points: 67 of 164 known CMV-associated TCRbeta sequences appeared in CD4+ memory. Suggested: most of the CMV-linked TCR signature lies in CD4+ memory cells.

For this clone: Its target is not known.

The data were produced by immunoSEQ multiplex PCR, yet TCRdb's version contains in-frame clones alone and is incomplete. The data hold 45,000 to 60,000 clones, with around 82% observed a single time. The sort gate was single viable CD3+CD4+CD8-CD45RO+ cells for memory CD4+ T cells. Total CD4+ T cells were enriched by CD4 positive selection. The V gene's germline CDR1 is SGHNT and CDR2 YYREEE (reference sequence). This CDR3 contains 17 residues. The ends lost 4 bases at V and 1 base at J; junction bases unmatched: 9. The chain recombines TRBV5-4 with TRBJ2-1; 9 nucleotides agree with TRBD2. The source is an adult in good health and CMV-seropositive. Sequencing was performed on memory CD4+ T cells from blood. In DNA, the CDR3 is TGTGCCAGCAGCCCCGGAGGGGCGGGAGGGTCCTACAATGAGCAGTTCTTC. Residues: CASSPGGAGGSYNEQFF.